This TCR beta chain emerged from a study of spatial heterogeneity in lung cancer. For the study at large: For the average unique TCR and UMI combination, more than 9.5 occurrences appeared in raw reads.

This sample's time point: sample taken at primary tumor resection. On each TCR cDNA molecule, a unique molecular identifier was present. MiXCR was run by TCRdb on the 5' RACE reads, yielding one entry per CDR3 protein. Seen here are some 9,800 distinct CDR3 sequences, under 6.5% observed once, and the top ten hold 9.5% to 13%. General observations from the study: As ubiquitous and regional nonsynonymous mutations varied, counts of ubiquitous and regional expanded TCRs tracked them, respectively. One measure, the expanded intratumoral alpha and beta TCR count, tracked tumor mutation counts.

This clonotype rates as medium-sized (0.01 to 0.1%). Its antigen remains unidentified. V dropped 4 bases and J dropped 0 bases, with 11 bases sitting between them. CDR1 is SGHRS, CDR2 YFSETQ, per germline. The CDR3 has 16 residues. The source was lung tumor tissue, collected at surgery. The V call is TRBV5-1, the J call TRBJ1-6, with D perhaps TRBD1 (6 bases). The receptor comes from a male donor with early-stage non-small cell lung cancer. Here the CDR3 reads CASSAGQYSYNSPLHF. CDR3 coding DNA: TGCGCCAGCAGCGCCGGACAGTACTCCTATAATTCACCCCTCCACTTT.